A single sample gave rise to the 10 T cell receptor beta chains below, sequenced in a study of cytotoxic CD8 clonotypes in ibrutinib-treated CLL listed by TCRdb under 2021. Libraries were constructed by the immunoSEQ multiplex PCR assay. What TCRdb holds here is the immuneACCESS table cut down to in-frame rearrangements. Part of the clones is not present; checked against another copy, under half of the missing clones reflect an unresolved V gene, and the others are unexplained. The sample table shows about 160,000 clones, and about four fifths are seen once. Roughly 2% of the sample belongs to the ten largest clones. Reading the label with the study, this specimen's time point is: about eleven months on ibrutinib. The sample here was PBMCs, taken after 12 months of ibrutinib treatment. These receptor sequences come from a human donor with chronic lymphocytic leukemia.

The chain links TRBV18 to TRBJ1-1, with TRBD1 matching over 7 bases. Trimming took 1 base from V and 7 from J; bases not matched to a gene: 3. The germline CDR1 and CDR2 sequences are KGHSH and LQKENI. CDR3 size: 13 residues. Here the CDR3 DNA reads TGTGCCAGCTCACCACGGCGACAGGGTGAAGCTTTCTTT. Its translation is CASSPRRQGEAFF.

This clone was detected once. CDR3 region: CAWSGSSYNEQFF. In DNA, the CDR3 is TGTGCCTGGAGCGGGAGCTCCTACAATGAGCAGTTCTTC. The chain is built from TRBV30 and TRBJ2-1, with D maybe TRBD2 (6 bases). The CDR3 runs to 13 residues. The germline gives CDR1 GTSNPN, CDR2 SVGIG (reference sequence). V was clipped by 3 bases and J by 0 bases, with 6 bases between them.

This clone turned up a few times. The CDR3 reads CASSRFRGYTF. CDR3 DNA sequence: TGCGCCAGCAGCAGATTTAGAGGCTACACCTTC. The genes are TRBV4-3 and TRBJ1-2; D call uncertain. The germline CDR1 and CDR2 sequences are LGHNA and YSLEER. V lost 5 bases and J lost 8, with 9 bases in between. This CDR3 is 11 amino acids long.

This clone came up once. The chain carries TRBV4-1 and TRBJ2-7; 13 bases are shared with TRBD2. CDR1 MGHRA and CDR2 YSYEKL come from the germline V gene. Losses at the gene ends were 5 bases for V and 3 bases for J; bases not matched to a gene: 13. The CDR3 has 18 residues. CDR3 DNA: TGCGCCAGCAGCGACAGGACTAGCGGGGGCCTATACAACTACGAGCAGTACTTC. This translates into CASSDRTSGGLYNYEQYF.

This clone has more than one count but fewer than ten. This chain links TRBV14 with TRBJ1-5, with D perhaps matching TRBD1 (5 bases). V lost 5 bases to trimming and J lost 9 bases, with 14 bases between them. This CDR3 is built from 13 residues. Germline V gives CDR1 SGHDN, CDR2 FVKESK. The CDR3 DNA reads TGTGCCAGCAGCTCCCGGGGCGATGGGCCCCAGCATTTT. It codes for CASSSRGDGPQHF.

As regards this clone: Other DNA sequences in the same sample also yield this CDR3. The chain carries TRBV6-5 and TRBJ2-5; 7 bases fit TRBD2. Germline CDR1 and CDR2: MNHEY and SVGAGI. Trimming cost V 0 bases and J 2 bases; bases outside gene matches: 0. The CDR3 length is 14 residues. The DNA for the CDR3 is TGTGCCAGCAGTTACTCGGGGGGGCAAGAGACCCAGTACTTC. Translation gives CASSYSGGQETQYF.

CDR3 amino acids: CASRNGLGSSQPQHF. In DNA, the CDR3 is TGTGCCAGCAGAAACGGCTTGGGGTCCAGCCAGCCCCAGCATTTT. The rearrangement uses TRBV6-5 and TRBJ1-5, with D unclear. The V end was cut by 6 bases, the J end by 7 bases, with 19 bases between. This CDR3 has 15 amino acids. Germline V CDR1 and CDR2: MNHEY, SVGAGI.

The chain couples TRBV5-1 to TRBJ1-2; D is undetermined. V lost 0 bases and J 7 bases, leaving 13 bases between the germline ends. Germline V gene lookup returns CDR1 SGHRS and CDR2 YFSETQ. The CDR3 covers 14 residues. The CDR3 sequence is CASSLGGIGFGYTF. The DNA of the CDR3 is TGCGCCAGCAGCTTGGGAGGGATCGGGTTTGGCTACACCTTC.

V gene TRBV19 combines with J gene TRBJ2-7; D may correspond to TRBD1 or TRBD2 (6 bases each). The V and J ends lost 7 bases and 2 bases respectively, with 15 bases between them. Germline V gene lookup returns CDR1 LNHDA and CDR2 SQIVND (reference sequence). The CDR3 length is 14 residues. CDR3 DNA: TGTGCCAGTATTCTGAGGGGGGCACCCTACGAGCAGTACTTC. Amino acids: CASILRGAPYEQYF. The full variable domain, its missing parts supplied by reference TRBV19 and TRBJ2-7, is DGGITQSPKYLFRKEGQNVTLSCEQNLNHDAMYWYRQDPGQGLRLIYYSQIVNDFQKGDIAEGYSVSREKKESFPLTVTSAQKNPTAFYLCASILRGAPYEQYFGPGTRLTVT.

CDR3 region: CASSRDVGTNVLTF. The CDR3 DNA follows: TGTGCCAGCAGCAGGGACGTAGGAACCAACGTCCTGACTTTC. This rearrangement joins TRBV9 to TRBJ2-6; tentatively, D is TRBD1 or TRBD2 (5 bases each). The CDR3 loop spans 14 amino acids. Germline-derived CDR1 and CDR2 are SGDLS and YYNGEE. V was trimmed by 4 bases and J by 8 bases, leaving 13 bases between them.